The clone carrying this TCR beta chain showed up just once. Its target is not known. The CDR3 has 15 amino acids. Looked up from germline, CDR1 is LNHDA and CDR2 is SQIVND (reference sequence). The V gene end was trimmed by 7 bases and the J gene end by 0 bases; junction bases not matched to a gene: 8. Libraries were prepared by immunoSEQ multiplex PCR; TCRdb keeps only in-frame clonotypes and omits some of them. Of about 680,000 clones listed, 60% to 75% were seen once; the top ten hold around 2%. These data originate in a study of shared clonotypes between healthy human individuals. Study outcomes and limitations: Exclusively blood specimens were collected; tissue repertoires likely differ. Richness estimates generally favored naive over memory subsets.

Naive CD4+ cells were CD45RA-selected; the remaining cells were memory. The TCR originated in a woman in her 30s in good health. Sequencing used memory CD4+ T cells sorted from blood. The subset denotes: CD45RA-negative fraction. This chain connects TRBV19 to TRBJ1-1; 7 nucleotides align to TRBD1. The CDR3 sequence: CASMADGQVNTEAFF. In nucleotides, the CDR3 is TGTGCCAGTATGGCCGACGGACAGGTGAACACTGAAGCTTTCTTT.